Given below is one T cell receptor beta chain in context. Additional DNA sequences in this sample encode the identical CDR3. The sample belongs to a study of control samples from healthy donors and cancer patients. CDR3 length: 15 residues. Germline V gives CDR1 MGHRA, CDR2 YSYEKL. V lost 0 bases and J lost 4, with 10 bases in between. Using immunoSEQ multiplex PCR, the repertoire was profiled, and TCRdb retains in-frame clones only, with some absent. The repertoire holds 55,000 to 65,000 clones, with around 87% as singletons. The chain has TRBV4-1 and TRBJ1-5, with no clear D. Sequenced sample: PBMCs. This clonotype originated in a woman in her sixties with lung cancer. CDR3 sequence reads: CASSQDGQLNQPQHF. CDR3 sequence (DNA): TGCGCCAGCAGCCAAGATGGTCAATTGAATCAGCCCCAGCATTTT.